The present T cell receptor beta chain was sequenced within a study of cytomegalovirus exposure and HLA in healthy donors (dated by TCRdb to 2016 to 2017). For context, the study as a whole: In an earlier analysis of some 610 of the donors, under 300 Gb of sequence data and 90 million to 120 million unique TCR beta sequences from about 179 million T cells were reported. A later analysis re-examined previously published TCR beta repertoires from 600 to 700 donors and added high-resolution HLA genotyping to investigate patterns of TCR occurrence. Class I and class II HLA loci were covered by the typing at four-digit resolution. The number of donors typed differed by locus, with roughly 629-640 for A, B, C, DRB1 and DQB1, more than 500 for DQA1, over 600 for DPA1, and around 430 for DPB1. Donor age, sex, ethnicity and CMV serostatus were compiled together with the repertoire data. The study aimed to test whether cataloging public T cell receptors could reveal signatures of past pathogen exposure. The genetic ancestry cluster associated with self-reported Caucasian donors included about 81% of the 300 to 450 genotyped donors. Among around 400 genotyped donors of the cohort, an average of around 220,000 unique TCR beta nucleotide sequences was sequenced per donor, of which about 19% were non-productive. High-throughput TCR immunosequencing, statistical association of individual TCRs with disease status, and machine learning were combined to predict cytomegalovirus infection status. Every repertoire in the discovery cohort had been generated on one and the same sequencing platform. About five DR-DQ haplotypes were treated as single units for association and clustering because of strong linkage in the cohort. A later genetic analysis used genome-wide SNP genotypes for about 60% of the 666 donors, treating that subset as a discovery cohort. Besides the first cohort of approximately 710 subjects, a separate validation cohort made up of some 110 different subjects was used. In the later analysis, no new phenotypic data were used to find candidate immune exposures; instead, reliance was placed on TCR beta sequences and their occurrence across donors. The study profiled the T cell repertoires of 500 to 800 subjects by immunosequencing and related them to cytomegalovirus serostatus. An early release that covered some 630 HLA-typed donors contained approximately 300 gigabases of sequencing data and tens of millions of unique TCR sequences. To decide whether each TCR beta V gene segment behaved as functional or pseudogenic, an earlier analysis of some 600 of the donors relied on high-throughput TCR beta sequencing. The research as a whole found: In a later analysis, most CMV-associated TCR beta chains were found to appear HLA-restricted, with HLA associations seemingly driven largely by CMV exposure. A further reported finding was that TCR beta sequences accurately predicted the HLA-A and HLA-B alleles for most subjects in the first cohort. According to a later analysis, parvovirus B19, influenza, CMV and Epstein-Barr virus appeared linked to several top co-occurrence clusters. When HLA alleles, especially DR and DQ, strongly co-occurred, TCR associations were difficult to assign to individual alleles. HLA typing was unavailable for some donors at each locus, so association tests used only the typed subset. In vitro tests confirmed that a few of the cytomegalovirus-associated TCR beta chains recognize cytomegalovirus antigens. Roughly uniform sequencing depth across donors was assumed in presence/absence analyses, although this assumption may not hold. In the study, some 160 TCR beta chains were listed as associated with cytomegalovirus. Only TCR beta chains were sequenced in this cohort, and the absence of alpha or paired-chain data limited detectable features. Some IMGT-functional V segments, including TRBV6-2 and TRBV6-3, could not be distinguished by the 87-base-pair reads and were therefore excluded. A cluster of highly shared sequence variants was judged likely to represent a technical artifact of the sequencing pipeline. A later analysis found that TCR association rates varied across HLA loci, with DRB1 alleles showing the most associated TCRs and HLA-C alleles the fewest. An association between a missense DCLRE1C variant and V-gene and J-gene trimming of TCR beta chains was found in a later genetic analysis and replicated in an independent cohort. It was suggested by the authors that the approach could potentially be generalized to other disease states and immunological phenotypes. Specific HLA alleles were associated with over 15,000 TCR beta sequences at a false discovery rate of 0.05 in a later analysis. For the cohort, immune exposure information was limited to CMV serostatus. According to a later genetic analysis, donors in an Asian-associated ancestry cluster had fewer N-insertions in productive TCRs than the approximately 700-donor mean. Because counts were too low, roughly 17 rarely observed V segments, including chromosome 9 orphons, were left out of the earlier analysis of approximately 580 of the donors. Compared with equally common non-associated chains, HLA-associated TCR beta chains in a later analysis were more clonally expanded and had lower generation probabilities. Linkage disequilibrium might explain the correlated functional status among segregating V segments, but an unknown experimental factor could not be excluded. An earlier analysis of some 590 of the donors showed that most TCR beta V segments appeared in productive rearrangements either about 90% or about 30% of the time, which broadly matched IMGT annotations. Most TCR sequences were observed very rarely across donors, whereas some public TCRs were present in many individuals. The classifier was reported to diagnose cytomegalovirus status with high specificity and sensitivity in both the original and validation cohorts.

As to this clone: There is no known antigen for this receptor. At one of its ends the junction is not consistent with the germline gene, which may arise from a read error.

The cohort was made up of about 670 healthy bone marrow donors. At the time of sampling, all cohort members were nominally healthy, though unrecorded immune exposures were likely present. The donor tested CMV seronegative, placing the donor among the roughly 400 seronegative members of the cohort. Every donor gave a peripheral blood sample, and the peripheral blood mononuclear cells from that sample were used for TCR beta sequencing. The Qiagen DNeasy Blood Extraction Kit was used to extract genomic DNA from the blood cell samples. Libraries were made using the immunoSEQ multiplex PCR assay. For the multiplex PCR, a mixture combining 60 forward primers for TCR Vbeta segments and 13 reverse primers for TCR Jbeta segments was used. Amplification of the CDR3 region of rearranged TCR beta genes was performed with a multiplex PCR assay on genomic DNA. Amplified TCR beta libraries were sequenced as 87-base-pair reads on the Illumina HiSeq System. On the study's bioinformatics: In a later analysis, around 80 million unique TCR beta chains were counted across the approximately 640 repertoires, and roughly 11 million of these chains were shared by at least two donors. Raw reads were error-corrected and collapsed into unique sequences with a nearest-neighbor algorithm that merged closely related sequences to remove PCR and sequencing errors. V, D and J gene segments were assigned by aligning CDR3 sequences to IMGT reference sequences. For a sequence to be retained, at least a six-nucleotide match to both a V gene segment and a J gene segment was required. A rearrangement counted as productive if the CDR3 had no stop codons and remained in frame with V and J, and every other rearrangement counted as non-productive. CDR3 was defined by IMGT convention, running from the second conserved V-encoded cysteine to the conserved J-encoded phenylalanine. The earlier analysis of about 590 of the donors excluded sequences that lacked an unambiguous match to a single V gene segment. An earlier analysis of fewer than 750 of the donors classified V segments as functional when productive rearrangements were above 56.7% and as segregating when the standard deviation between donors was above 5%. A statistical classification framework was built for diagnosing cytomegalovirus status from the catalog of TCR beta chain sequences. In a later analysis, TCR nucleotide sequences were compared against IMGT/GENE-DB human TR gene sequences so that V and J genes could be assigned. In a later analysis, CDR3 sequences and most-parsimonious VDJ recombination scenarios were assigned using the TCRdist pipeline. In a later analysis, each TCR beta chain was defined by its CDR3 amino acid sequence together with its V-gene family, and reads lacking a unique V-gene family were excluded. To address suspected cross-contamination and a sequencing artifact, a later analysis removed 450 to 700 highly shared, low-generation-probability nucleotide sequences. A later analysis calculated a clonal expansion index for each public chain from normalized within-repertoire ranks of inferred template counts. A later analysis computed generation probabilities with a VDJ recombination model fitted to out-of-frame rearrangements, and checked the results against IGoR. Hypergeometric tests were used in a later analysis to score TCR-TCR, TCR-HLA and TCR-CMV co-occurrence, with a repertoire-size bias correction applied to the TCR pairs. A later analysis estimated false discovery rates by permuting HLA or CMV assignments 20 times. In a later analysis, co-occurring TCRs were grouped using DBSCAN, and TCRdist sequence similarity was added for clustering within HLA-allele-positive subsets. Co-occurrence clustering excluded repertoires with fewer than 30,000 or more than 120,000 public chains, plus five with anomalous nucleotide sharing. TCRdb's version of the immuneACCESS table is confined to in-frame rearrangements and falls short of the full clone set. An unresolved V gene accounts for under half of the shortfall where checked; the remainder is of unknown origin. The D gene and trimming were derived from the DNA, and the V and J assignments and clone size from that table. Counted in this sample were over 130,000 clones; around 90% of them appeared once. Clones ranked in the top ten supply roughly 0.5% of the sample.

According to the germline V gene (reference sequence), CDR1 reads SEHNR and CDR2 reads FQNEAQ. The CDR3 covers 13 residues, taking in both the cysteine and the phenylalanine. Only the CDR3 DNA is retained, 39 bases long and in frame from the first base. The sequenced material came from PBMCs. This sequence originates from a woman between 35 and 50 years old in good health and CMV-seronegative. In this chain, TRBV7-9 is recombined with TRBJ1-5; a confident D gene designation cannot be given. The nucleotides read TGTTCCAGCAGCTTAGGGCAATATCAGCCCCAGCATTTT. Its amino acids are CSSSLGQYQPQHF.